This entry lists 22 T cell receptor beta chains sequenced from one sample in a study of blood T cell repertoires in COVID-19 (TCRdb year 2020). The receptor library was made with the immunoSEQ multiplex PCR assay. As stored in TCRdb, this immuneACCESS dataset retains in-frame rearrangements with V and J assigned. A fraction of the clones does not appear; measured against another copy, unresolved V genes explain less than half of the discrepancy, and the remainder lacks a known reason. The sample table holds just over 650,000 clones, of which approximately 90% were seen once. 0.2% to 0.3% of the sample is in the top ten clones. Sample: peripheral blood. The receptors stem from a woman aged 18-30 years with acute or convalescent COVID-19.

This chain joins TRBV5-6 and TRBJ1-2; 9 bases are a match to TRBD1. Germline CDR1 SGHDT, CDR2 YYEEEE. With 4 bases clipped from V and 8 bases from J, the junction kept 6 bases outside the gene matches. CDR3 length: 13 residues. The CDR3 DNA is TGTGCCAGCAGCGAGGGACAGGGAGGAGGCTACACCTTC. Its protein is CASSEGQGGGYTF.

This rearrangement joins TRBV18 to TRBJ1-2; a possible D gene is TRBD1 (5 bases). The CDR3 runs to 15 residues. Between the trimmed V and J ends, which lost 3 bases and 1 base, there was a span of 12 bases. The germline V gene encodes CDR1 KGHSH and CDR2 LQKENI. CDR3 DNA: TGTGCCAGCTCACCCCGAGACAGCTATAACTATGGCTACACCTTC. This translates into CASSPRDSYNYGYTF.

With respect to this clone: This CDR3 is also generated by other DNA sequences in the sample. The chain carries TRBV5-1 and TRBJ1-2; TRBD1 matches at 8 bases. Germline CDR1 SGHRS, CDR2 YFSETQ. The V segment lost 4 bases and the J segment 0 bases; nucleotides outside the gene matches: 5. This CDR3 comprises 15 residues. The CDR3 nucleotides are TGCGCCAGCAGCCTTGGACAGGGAGCTAACTATGGCTACACCTTC. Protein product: CASSLGQGANYGYTF.

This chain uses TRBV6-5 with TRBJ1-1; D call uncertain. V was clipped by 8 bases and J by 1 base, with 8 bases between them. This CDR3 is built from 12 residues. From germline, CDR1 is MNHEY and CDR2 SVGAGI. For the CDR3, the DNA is TGTGCCAGCCTGGCCCAGAACACTGAAGCTTTCTTT. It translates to CASLAQNTEAFF.

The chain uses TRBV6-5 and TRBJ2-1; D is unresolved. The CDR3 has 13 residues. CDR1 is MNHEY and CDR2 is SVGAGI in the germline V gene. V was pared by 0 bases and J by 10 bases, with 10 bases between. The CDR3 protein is CASSYSEAGEQFF. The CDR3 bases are TGTGCCAGCAGTTACTCCGAGGCTGGAGAGCAGTTCTTC.

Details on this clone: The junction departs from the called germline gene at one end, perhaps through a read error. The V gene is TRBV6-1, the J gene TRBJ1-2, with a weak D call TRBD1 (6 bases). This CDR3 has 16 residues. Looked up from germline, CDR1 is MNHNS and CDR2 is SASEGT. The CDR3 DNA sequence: TGTGCCAGCAGCGAAGACAGGATAACAATTAACTATGGCTACACCTTC. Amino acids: CASSEDRITINYGYTF.

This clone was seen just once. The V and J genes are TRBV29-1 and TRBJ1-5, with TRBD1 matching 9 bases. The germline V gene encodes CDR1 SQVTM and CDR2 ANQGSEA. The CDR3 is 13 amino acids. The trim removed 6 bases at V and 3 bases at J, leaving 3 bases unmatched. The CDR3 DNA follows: TGCAGCGTGTGGGACAGGGACAATCAGCCCCAGCATTTT. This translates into CSVWDRDNQPQHF. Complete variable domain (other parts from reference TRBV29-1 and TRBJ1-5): SAVISQKPSRDICQRGTSLTIQCQVDSQVTMMFWYRQQPGQSLTLIATANQGSEATYESGFVIDKFPISRPNLTFSTLTVSNMSPEDSSIYLCSVWDRDNQPQHFGDGTRLSIL.

CDR3 protein: CASSPPGQGAYGYTF. CDR3 coding DNA: TGTGCCAGCAGCCCTCCTGGACAGGGGGCATATGGCTACACCTTC. The chain links TRBV7-2 to TRBJ1-2; 11 bases match TRBD1. V lost 5 bases to trimming and J lost 5 bases; unmatched junction nucleotides: 7. CDR1 SGHTA and CDR2 FQGNSA come from the germline V gene. The CDR3 spans 15 residues.

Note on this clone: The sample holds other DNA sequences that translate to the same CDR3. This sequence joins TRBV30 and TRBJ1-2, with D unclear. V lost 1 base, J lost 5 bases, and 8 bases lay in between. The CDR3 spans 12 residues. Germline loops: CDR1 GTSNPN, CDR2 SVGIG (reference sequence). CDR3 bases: TGTGCCTGGAGTGGAGGGTCGTATGGCTACACCTTC. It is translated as CAWSGGSYGYTF.

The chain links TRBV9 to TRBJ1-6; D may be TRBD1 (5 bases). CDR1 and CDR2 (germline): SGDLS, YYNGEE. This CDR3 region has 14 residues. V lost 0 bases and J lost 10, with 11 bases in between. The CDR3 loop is CASSVGGTGSPLHF. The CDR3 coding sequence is TGTGCCAGCAGCGTAGGGGGGACTGGATCACCCCTCCACTTT.

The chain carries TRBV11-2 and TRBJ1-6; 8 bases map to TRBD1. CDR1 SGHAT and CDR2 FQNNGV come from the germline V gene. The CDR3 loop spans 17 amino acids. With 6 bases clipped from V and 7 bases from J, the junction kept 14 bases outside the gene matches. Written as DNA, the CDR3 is TGTGCCAGCAGGGGCCCCCCGCGACAGGGGTTAAATTCACCCCTCCACTTT. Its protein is CASRGPPRQGLNSPLHF.

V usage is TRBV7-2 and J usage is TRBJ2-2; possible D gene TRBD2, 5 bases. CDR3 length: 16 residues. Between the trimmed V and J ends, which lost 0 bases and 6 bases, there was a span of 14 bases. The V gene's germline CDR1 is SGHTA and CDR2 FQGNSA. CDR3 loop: CASSLALLAWAGELFF. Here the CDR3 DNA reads TGTGCCAGCAGCTTAGCCCTCTTAGCGTGGGCCGGGGAGCTGTTTTTT.

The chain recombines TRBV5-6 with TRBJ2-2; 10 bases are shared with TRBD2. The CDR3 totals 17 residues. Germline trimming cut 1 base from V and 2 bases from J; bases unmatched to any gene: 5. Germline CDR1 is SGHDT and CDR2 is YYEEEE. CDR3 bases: TGTGCCAGCAGCTTGCGTCTAGCGGGGGTCAACACCGGGGAGCTGTTTTTT. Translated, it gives CASSLRLAGVNTGELFF.

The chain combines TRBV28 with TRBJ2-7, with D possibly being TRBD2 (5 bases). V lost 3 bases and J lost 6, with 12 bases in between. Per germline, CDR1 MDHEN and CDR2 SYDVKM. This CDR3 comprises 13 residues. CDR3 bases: TGTGCCAGCAGTTTTGGGAGTCCTTCCGAGCAGTACTTC. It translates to CASSFGSPSEQYF.

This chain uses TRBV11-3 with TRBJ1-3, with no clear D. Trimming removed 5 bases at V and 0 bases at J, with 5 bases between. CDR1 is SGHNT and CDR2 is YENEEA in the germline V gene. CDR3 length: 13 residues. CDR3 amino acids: CASSQNSGNTIYF. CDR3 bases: TGTGCCAGCAGCCAAAACTCTGGAAACACCATATATTTT.

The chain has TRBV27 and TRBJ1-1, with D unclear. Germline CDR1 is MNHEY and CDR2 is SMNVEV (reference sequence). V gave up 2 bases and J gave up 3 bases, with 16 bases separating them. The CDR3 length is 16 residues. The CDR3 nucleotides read TGTGCCAGCAGTTTAATAAGGACGGGGAGGGACACTGAAGCTTTCTTT. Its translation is CASSLIRTGRDTEAFF.

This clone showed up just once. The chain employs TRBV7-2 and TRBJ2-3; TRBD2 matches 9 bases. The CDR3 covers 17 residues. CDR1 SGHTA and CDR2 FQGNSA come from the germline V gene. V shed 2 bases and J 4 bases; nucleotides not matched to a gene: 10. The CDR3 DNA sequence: TGTGCCAGCAGCTTATTGGCCGCGGGGGGGTCATCAGATACGCAGTATTTT. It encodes CASSLLAAGGSSDTQYF.

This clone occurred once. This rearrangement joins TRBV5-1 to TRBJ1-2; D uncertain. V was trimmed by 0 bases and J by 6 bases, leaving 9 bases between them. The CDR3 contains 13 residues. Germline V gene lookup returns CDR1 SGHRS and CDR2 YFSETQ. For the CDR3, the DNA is TGCGCCAGCAGCTTGGGGAACAGTCATGGCTACACCTTC. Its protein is CASSLGNSHGYTF.

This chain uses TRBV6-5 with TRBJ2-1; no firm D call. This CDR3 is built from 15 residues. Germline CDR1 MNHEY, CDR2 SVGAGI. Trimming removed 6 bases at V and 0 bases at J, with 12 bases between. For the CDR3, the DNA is TGTGCCAGCAGCTACAGTGGCGGCTCCTACAATGAGCAGTTCTTC. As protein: CASSYSGGSYNEQFF.

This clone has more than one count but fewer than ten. The CDR3 spells CAWSSLRANYGYTF. The CDR3 DNA follows: TGTGCCTGGAGTTCCCTCAGGGCTAACTATGGCTACACCTTC. The V call is TRBV30, the J call TRBJ1-2, with D tentatively TRBD1 (5 bases). The CDR3 consists of 14 residues. From germline, CDR1 is GTSNPN and CDR2 SVGIG (reference sequence). The germline V and J ends were trimmed by 2 bases and 0 bases, with 10 bases remaining between them.

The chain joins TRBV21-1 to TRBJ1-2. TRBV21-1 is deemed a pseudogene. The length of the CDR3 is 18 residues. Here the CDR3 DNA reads TGTGCCAGCAGCAACGGAGGGTGCCCCCGGGACGCTAACTATGGCTACACCTTC. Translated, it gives CASSNGGCPRDANYGYTF.

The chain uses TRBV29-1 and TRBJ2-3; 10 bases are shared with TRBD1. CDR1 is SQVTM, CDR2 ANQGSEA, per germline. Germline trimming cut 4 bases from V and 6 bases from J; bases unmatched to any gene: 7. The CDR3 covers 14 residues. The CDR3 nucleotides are TGCAGCGTTGCGAGGGACAGGGGTACGGATACGCAGTATTTT. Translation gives CSVARDRGTDTQYF.